The rows below give T cell receptor beta chains drawn from one sample of a study of blood T cell repertoires in COVID-19. Sequenced by immunoSEQ multiplex PCR; TCRdb stores in-frame clones only, minus some. The table includes several thousand clones, roughly 85% detected once. Sequenced sample: peripheral blood. All receptors come from a human donor with active COVID-19. The donor label of this sample is uncertain. Both conserved end residues are part of each CDR3. A D gene is named only where the DNA matches it firmly. Expanded clones get a size class; other rows say once, few or many, or leave the size out.

size: .; V: TRBV19; J: TRBJ1-2; D: .; DNA: TGTGCCAGTAGTATACGAGCGAACTATGGCTACACCTTC; CDR3: CASSIRANYGYTF
size: .; V: TRBV5-1; J: TRBJ1-4; D: .; DNA: TGCGCCAGCAAACGGACCCCAGGGTTGGATGAAAAACTGTTTTTT; CDR3: CASKRTPGLDEKLFF
size: .; V: TRBV28; J: TRBJ2-1; D: .; DNA: TGTGCCAGCAACATGGGGGGACGGAAAAACAATGAGCAGTTCTTC; CDR3: CASNMGGRKNNEQFF
size: .; V: TRBV19; J: TRBJ1-5; D: TRBD1; DNA: TGTGCCAGTAGTATACTTAGTGACAGGGGCTTTCAGCCCCAGCATTTT; CDR3: CASSILSDRGFQPQHF
size: few; V: TRBV7-2; J: TRBJ2-7; D: TRBD2; DNA: TGTGCCAGCACCAGGACAGGAACAGGACTAGCGGGGTCGGTCCGCGAGCAGTACTTC; CDR3: CASTRTGTGLAGSVREQYF
size: .; V: TRBV6-5; J: TRBJ1-6; D: .; DNA: TGTGCCAGCAGCCCGGTCAGGGATCCACCCCTCCACTTT; CDR3: CASSPVRDPPLHF
size: .; V: TRBV5-1; J: TRBJ2-2; D: TRBD2; DNA: TGCGCCAGCAGCTCCCGGGAGGGTAACACCGGGGAGCTGTTTTTT; CDR3: CASSSREGNTGELFF
size: once; V: TRBV28; J: TRBJ2-1; D: .; DNA: TGTGCCAGCAGTTTAGGTCGGAATGAGCAGTTCTTC; CDR3: CASSLGRNEQFF
size: .; V: TRBV15; J: TRBJ2-2; D: .; DNA: TGTGCCACCAGCAGAGATTCGGTACTCCCCGGGGAGCTGTTTTTT; CDR3: CATSRDSVLPGELFF
size: .; V: TRBV5-8; J: TRBJ2-1; D: .; DNA: TGTGCCAGCAGGACACAGGGTTACAATGAGCAGTTCTTC; CDR3: CASRTQGYNEQFF
size: .; V: TRBV9; J: TRBJ2-2; D: TRBD1; DNA: TGTGCCAGCAGCAGGGACAGGGGCTACACCGGGGAGCTGTTTTTT; CDR3: CASSRDRGYTGELFF
size: few; V: TRBV19; J: TRBJ1-5; D: TRBD1; DNA: TGTGCCAGTACTGGACAGGCTGTGCTGCCCCAGCATTTT; CDR3: CASTGQAVLPQHF
size: .; V: TRBV12-3/TRBV12-4; J: TRBJ2-1; D: .; DNA: TGTGCCAGCAGTTCGGGTGCGGGACATGAGCAGTTCTTC; CDR3: CASSSGAGHEQFF
size: few; V: TRBV9; J: TRBJ2-5; D: TRBD2; DNA: TGTGCCAGCAGCGTAGGACTAGCGGGGGCACGAGAGACCCAGTACTTC; CDR3: CASSVGLAGARETQYF
size: .; V: TRBV2; J: TRBJ2-3; D: .; DNA: TGTGCCAGCGCCCGCCTGCCCGGGGATACGCAGTATTTT; CDR3: CASARLPGDTQYF
size: .; V: TRBV5-1; J: TRBJ2-1; D: .; DNA: TGCGCCAGCAGCTTGGACGTCCGGGTGAATGAGCAGTTCTTC; CDR3: CASSLDVRVNEQFF
size: once; V: TRBV2; J: TRBJ2-7; D: .; DNA: TGTGCCAGCAACCGAAAACAGGGAGAGCAGTACTTC; CDR3: CASNRKQGEQYF
size: once; V: TRBV12-3/TRBV12-4; J: TRBJ2-7; D: TRBD1; DNA: TGTGCCACAACCTTTAGCGTAGGGGGCGTGCAGTACTTC; CDR3: CATTFSVGGVQYF